This T cell receptor (beta chain) originates from a study of blood T cell repertoires in COVID-19. Study-wide context: The United States, Italy and Spain supplied acute and convalescent COVID-19 samples. From T cells, B-cell-depleted T cells, or PBMCs came the material, which was cDNA or gDNA.

This clone came up once. The CDR3 is 16 amino acids. Germline loops: CDR1 MNHEY, CDR2 SVGAGI. Trimming removed 0 bases from V and 4 bases from J, with 15 bases in between. Assay: immunoSEQ multiplex PCR; the TCRdb copy retains only in-frame clones and omits some. Among approximately 300,000 clones, around 88% were seen once, and the ten largest hold about 0.8%. The chain uses TRBV6-5 and TRBJ1-1; D is possibly TRBD1 (5 bases). Material for sequencing was peripheral blood. This clonotype was obtained from a man in his thirties or forties with acute or convalescent COVID-19. CDR3 amino acids: CASSYSMTSGSTEAFF. For the CDR3, the DNA is TGTGCCAGCAGTTACTCGATGACATCAGGGTCCACTGAAGCTTTCTTT.